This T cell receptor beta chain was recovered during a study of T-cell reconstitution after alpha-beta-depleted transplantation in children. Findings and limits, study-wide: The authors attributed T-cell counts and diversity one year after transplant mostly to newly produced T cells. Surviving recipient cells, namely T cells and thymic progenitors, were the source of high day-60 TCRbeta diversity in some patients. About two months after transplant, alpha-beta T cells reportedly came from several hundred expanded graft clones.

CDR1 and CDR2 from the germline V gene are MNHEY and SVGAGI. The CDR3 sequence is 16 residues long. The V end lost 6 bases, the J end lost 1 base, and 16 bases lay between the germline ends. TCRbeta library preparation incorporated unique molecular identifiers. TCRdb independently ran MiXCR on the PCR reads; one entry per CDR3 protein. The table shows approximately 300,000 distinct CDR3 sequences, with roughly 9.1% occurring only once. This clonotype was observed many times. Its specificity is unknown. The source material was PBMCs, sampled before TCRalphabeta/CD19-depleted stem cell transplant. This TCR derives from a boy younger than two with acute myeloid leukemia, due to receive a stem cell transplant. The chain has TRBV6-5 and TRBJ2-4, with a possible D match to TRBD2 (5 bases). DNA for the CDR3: TGTGCCAGCAGCTACGCCCAGAGGGTCGCCAAAAACATTCAGTACTTC. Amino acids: CASSYAQRVAKNIQYF.